Listed below are T cell receptor beta chains from one sample, sequenced in a study of T cells in Graves' hyperthyroidism and ophthalmopathy. From the multiplex PCR reads, TCRdb called clonotypes with MiXCR, one entry per CDR3 protein. The repertoire includes 250,000 to 300,000 distinct CDR3 sequences, around 15% of them detected once, and about 33% sits in the top ten. The sequenced material came from blood. These receptor sequences come from a woman in her forties or fifties with Graves' hyperthyroidism that later progressed to Graves' ophthalmopathy. Each CDR3 is given with its conserved first and last residue. Fields, in order: CDR3 DNA, CDR3 protein, D gene, J gene, V gene, clone size. D genes are given only for firm matches. The size of a clone is reported for some rows only, either as once, few or many, or as a class for expanded clones.

CDR3nt: TGCAGAGCCGGACAGGGAAGCGAGCAGTACTTC
CDR3aa: CRAGQGSEQYF
d_gene: TRBD1
j_gene: TRBJ2-7
v_gene: TRBV20-1
abundance: many

CDR3nt: TGTGCCAGCAGTCCGTGGACAGGGGAGGGGGCTTTCTTT
CDR3aa: CASSPWTGEGAFF
d_gene: TRBD1
j_gene: TRBJ1-1
v_gene: TRBV27
abundance: many

CDR3nt: TGTGCCAGCACTCGGCTTACATCGAGTACCGGGGAGCTGTTTTTT
CDR3aa: CASTRLTSSTGELFF
d_gene: .
j_gene: TRBJ2-2
v_gene: TRBV11-2
abundance: many

CDR3nt: TGTGCCAGCTCACCAAAAGGGGAAACAGGGGCAACTGAAGCTTTCTTT
CDR3aa: CASSPKGETGATEAFF
d_gene: TRBD1
j_gene: TRBJ1-1
v_gene: TRBV18
abundance: many

CDR3nt: TGTGCCAGCAGTGGCATCTCTGGAAACACCATATATTTT
CDR3aa: CASSGISGNTIYF
d_gene: .
j_gene: TRBJ1-3
v_gene: TRBV27
abundance: few

CDR3nt: TGTGCCAGCAGCTCCCGTAGCGGGATCGCGGATGAGCAGTTCTTC
CDR3aa: CASSSRSGIADEQFF
d_gene: TRBD2
j_gene: TRBJ2-1
v_gene: TRBV13
abundance: many

CDR3nt: TGTGCCAGCACCCTGAGGTCAATAGGCTTCGGGGGCAATCAGCCCCAGCATTTT
CDR3aa: CASTLRSIGFGGNQPQHF
d_gene: .
j_gene: TRBJ1-5
v_gene: TRBV6-1
abundance: few

CDR3nt: TGTGCCAGCAGCTCAAGCCCCGGGACTAGCGGACCCTTCCCCACCGGGGAGCTGTTTTTT
CDR3aa: CASSSSPGTSGPFPTGELFF
d_gene: TRBD2
j_gene: TRBJ2-2
v_gene: TRBV11-3
abundance: .

CDR3nt: TGCAGTGCTGGCGGGACTCCCCGCGGGGAGCTGTTTTTT
CDR3aa: CSAGGTPRGELFF
d_gene: .
j_gene: TRBJ2-2
v_gene: TRBV20-1
abundance: few

CDR3nt: TGTGCCAGCAGTCCGGGAGCGGGGACAGGGAATGAAAAACTGTTTTTT
CDR3aa: CASSPGAGTGNEKLFF
d_gene: TRBD1
j_gene: TRBJ1-4
v_gene: TRBV2
abundance: .

CDR3nt: TGTGCCAGCAGCCCCTTGGCGGGACTGAACATTCAGTACTTC
CDR3aa: CASSPLAGLNIQYF
d_gene: .
j_gene: TRBJ2-4
v_gene: TRBV11-2
abundance: many

CDR3nt: TGCGCCAGCAGCTTAGACAGGCCCGATTACAATGAGCAGTTCTTC
CDR3aa: CASSLDRPDYNEQFF
d_gene: .
j_gene: TRBJ2-1
v_gene: TRBV5-1
abundance: many

CDR3nt: TGCGCCAGCAGCTTCGGGTCAGGGACTGGGGGGTCCAAAAACATTCAGTACTTC
CDR3aa: CASSFGSGTGGSKNIQYF
d_gene: .
j_gene: TRBJ2-4
v_gene: TRBV4-1
abundance: .

CDR3nt: TGTGCCAGCAGCTTACTCCAGGGGAACGAGCAGTACTTC
CDR3aa: CASSLLQGNEQYF
d_gene: .
j_gene: TRBJ2-7
v_gene: TRBV7-2
abundance: few

CDR3nt: TGTGCCAGCAGCGTAGGGAACAGGCAAGAGACCCAGTACTTC
CDR3aa: CASSVGNRQETQYF
d_gene: .
j_gene: TRBJ2-5
v_gene: TRBV9
abundance: few

CDR3nt: TGCGCCAGCAGCCAAGCAGGACTAGGTAACTACAATGAGCAGTTCTTC
CDR3aa: CASSQAGLGNYNEQFF
d_gene: TRBD2
j_gene: TRBJ2-1
v_gene: TRBV4-1
abundance: .

CDR3nt: TGTGCCAGCAGTTCTCCGGGAGGACAAGAGACCCAGTACTTC
CDR3aa: CASSSPGGQETQYF
d_gene: TRBD2
j_gene: TRBJ2-5
v_gene: TRBV28
abundance: many

CDR3nt: TGTGCCTCAGTAATTCGGGTAGGAGCTAACTATGGCTACACCTTC
CDR3aa: CASVIRVGANYGYTF
d_gene: .
j_gene: TRBJ1-2
v_gene: TRBV19
abundance: .

CDR3nt: TGTGCCAGCAGCAAACCTCGCCTAGCGGGAGAGGAGACCCAGTACTTC
CDR3aa: CASSKPRLAGEETQYF
d_gene: TRBD2
j_gene: TRBJ2-5
v_gene: TRBV6-1
abundance: many

CDR3nt: TGTGCCAGCAGCGCCTCTGGACTAGTGCCTCCGACCTACAATGAGCAGTTCTTC
CDR3aa: CASSASGLVPPTYNEQFF
d_gene: TRBD2
j_gene: TRBJ2-1
v_gene: TRBV11-3
abundance: many

CDR3nt: TGCAGCGGGTTTTGGGAGCACGGACAGTCGCTTGGCACAGATACGCAGTATTTT
CDR3aa: CSGFWEHGQSLGTDTQYF
d_gene: .
j_gene: TRBJ2-3
v_gene: TRBV29-1
abundance: few

CDR3nt: TGTGCCAGCAGCCGTATTAACTACAATGAGCAGTTCTTC
CDR3aa: CASSRINYNEQFF
d_gene: .
j_gene: TRBJ2-1
v_gene: TRBV13
abundance: many

CDR3nt: TGTGCCAGCAGTCCCCCTCCCCGTGGGACTGAAGCTTTCTTT
CDR3aa: CASSPPPRGTEAFF
d_gene: .
j_gene: TRBJ1-1
v_gene: TRBV12-3/TRBV12-4
abundance: .

CDR3nt: TGTGCCTGGAAAGCCCCAGGCAGCTATGGCTACACCTTC
CDR3aa: CAWKAPGSYGYTF
d_gene: .
j_gene: TRBJ1-2
v_gene: TRBV30
abundance: many

CDR3nt: TGTGCCAGCAGAATAAAAACAGCGAACACTGAAGCTTTCTTT
CDR3aa: CASRIKTANTEAFF
d_gene: .
j_gene: TRBJ1-1
v_gene: TRBV2
abundance: many

CDR3nt: TGTGCCAGCAGGACAGGGGGAGGGAATTCACCCCTCCACTTT
CDR3aa: CASRTGGGNSPLHF
d_gene: TRBD1
j_gene: TRBJ1-6
v_gene: TRBV6-1
abundance: many

CDR3nt: TGTGCCAGCAGTTTTTATGGTAACACAGATACGCAGTATTTT
CDR3aa: CASSFYGNTDTQYF
d_gene: .
j_gene: TRBJ2-3
v_gene: TRBV27
abundance: many

CDR3nt: TGTGCCAGCTATCGGACGGATGAAGCTTTCTTT
CDR3aa: CASYRTDEAFF
d_gene: .
j_gene: TRBJ1-1
v_gene: TRBV5-8
abundance: .

CDR3nt: TGCGCCAGCAGCCAGGAGGGTTCAGCTATGTACAATGAGCAGTTCTTC
CDR3aa: CASSQEGSAMYNEQFF
d_gene: .
j_gene: TRBJ2-1
v_gene: TRBV4-1
abundance: .

CDR3nt: TGTGCCAGCAGTTTAAGCTACGGGGGGGTGTACGAGCAGTACTTC
CDR3aa: CASSLSYGGVYEQYF
d_gene: TRBD2
j_gene: TRBJ2-7
v_gene: TRBV27
abundance: many

CDR3nt: TGCGCCAGCAGCTTGGCGTCGGGGGTGGATGAGCAGTTCTTC
CDR3aa: CASSLASGVDEQFF
d_gene: .
j_gene: TRBJ2-1
v_gene: TRBV5-1
abundance: many

CDR3nt: TGTGCCACCGGTGTGACAGGGGGCCACGGGGAGCTGTTTTTT
CDR3aa: CATGVTGGHGELFF
d_gene: TRBD1
j_gene: TRBJ2-2
v_gene: TRBV24-1
abundance: .

CDR3nt: TGTGCCAGCAGCTCCCCCCAGGACTACCTGGAAACAGATACGCAGTATTTT
CDR3aa: CASSSPQDYLETDTQYF
d_gene: .
j_gene: TRBJ2-3
v_gene: TRBV7-9
abundance: many

CDR3nt: TGCAGTGTTAGGTCGGGGGCCGGCAATCAGCCCCAGCATTTT
CDR3aa: CSVRSGAGNQPQHF
d_gene: .
j_gene: TRBJ1-5
v_gene: TRBV20-1
abundance: .

CDR3nt: TGCAGTGCTAGAGATCGGATTAGTCCCCTCGCAGAGCAGTACTTC
CDR3aa: CSARDRISPLAEQYF
d_gene: .
j_gene: TRBJ2-7
v_gene: TRBV20-1
abundance: .

CDR3nt: TGTGCCAGCAGTTTATTCTGGACTTCTGGGGCCAACGTCCTGACTTTC
CDR3aa: CASSLFWTSGANVLTF
d_gene: .
j_gene: TRBJ2-6
v_gene: TRBV12-3/TRBV12-4
abundance: few

CDR3nt: TGTGCCAGCAGTTCCCTACAGGGGGCGCGGGGATTGGTTACTGAAGCTTTCTTT
CDR3aa: CASSSLQGARGLVTEAFF
d_gene: TRBD1
j_gene: TRBJ1-1
v_gene: TRBV6-2/TRBV6-3
abundance: many